The sequence of this T cell receptor beta chain was determined in a study of T-cell memory formation after mild COVID-19. General study points: The study found contracting CD4+ clones mainly in CM and EM and contracting CD8+ clones in EMRA. Pre-infection memory held some responding clones, suggesting pre-existing cross-reactive T cells responded. Specificity for SARS-CoV-2 was not confirmed among the second-wave clones peaking on day 37.

Constant-segment-primed 5'RACE gave TCR alpha and TCR beta cDNA libraries with sample barcodes and UMIs. TCRdb independently ran MiXCR on the 5' RACE reads; one entry per CDR3 protein. Of some 130,000 distinct CDR3 sequences in the sample, more than 15% were seen once. This clonotype was seen more than once but under ten times. Its antigen is undetermined. The CDR3 extends over 13 amino acids. Germline V gene lookup returns CDR1 ENHRY and CDR2 SYGVKD. The ends lost 10 bases at V and 5 bases at J; junction bases unmatched: 9. The specimen was PBMCs or a T cell subset sorted from them (not recorded which). The V gene is TRBV10-3, the J gene TRBJ2-7; 9 positions agree with TRBD1. This TCR was sampled from an adult woman who had mild COVID-19 (a few samples of this study predate the infection). Cell type and time point are not known. The CDR3 sequence: CASRDRDTHEQYF. DNA of the CDR3: TGTGCCAGCCGGGACAGGGATACCCACGAGCAGTACTTC.